The 27 T cell receptor beta chains reported below all come from one sample, sequenced in a study of cytomegalovirus exposure and HLA in healthy donors (TCRdb year 2017). Library preparation employed the immunoSEQ multiplex PCR assay. For the multiplex PCR, a mixture combining 60 forward primers for TCR Vbeta segments and 13 reverse primers for TCR Jbeta segments was used. TCRdb mirrors the immuneACCESS table, restricted to in-frame sequences. Some clones are absent from its copies; in checked studies, under half trace to an unresolved V gene, and the reason for the others is unknown. The sample profile shows tens of thousands of clones; roughly 70% of them were found once. The top ten hold approximately 5.4% of the sample. The material sequenced was PBMCs. Receptors originate from a middle-aged man in good health and CMV-seronegative.

The chain combines TRBV18 with TRBJ2-3; D is possibly TRBD1 (5 bases). The CDR3 contains 15 residues. The V end lost 3 bases, the J end lost 5 bases, and 15 bases lay between the germline ends. The germline gives CDR1 KGHSH, CDR2 LQKENI. CDR3 DNA: TGTGCCAGCTCACCCGGTCCAGGGATAGGAGATACGCAGTATTTT. Translated: CASSPGPGIGDTQYF.

This clone was seen once. The J gene is TRBJ1-1, the V gene TRBV5-1; 7 nucleotides align to TRBD1. This CDR3 comprises 15 residues. Trimming cost V 0 bases and J 1 base; bases outside gene matches: 3. Germline V gene sequence: CDR1 SGHRS, CDR2 YFSETQ. Here the CDR3 DNA reads TGCGCCAGCAGCTTGGCCTGGACAGGGAACACTGAAGCTTTCTTT. Its protein product is CASSLAWTGNTEAFF.

The V call is TRBV4-1, the J call TRBJ1-2; tentatively, D is TRBD1 (5 bases). Germline V CDR1 and CDR2: MGHRA, YSYEKL. Trimming stripped 0 bases from V and 4 bases from J, with 9 bases between. There are 14 residues in the CDR3. For the CDR3, the DNA is TGCGCCAGCAGCCAAGACGACAGCCTCTATGGCTACACCTTC. It codes for CASSQDDSLYGYTF.

This chain uses TRBV30 with TRBJ1-1; no clear D. There are 15 residues in the CDR3. The germline V and J ends were trimmed by 0 bases and 0 bases, with 11 bases remaining between them. Germline assignment: CDR1 GTSNPN and CDR2 SVGIG (reference sequence). DNA for the CDR3: TGTGCCTGGAGTGTTCAATCCGGGATGAACACTGAAGCTTTCTTT. This translates into CAWSVQSGMNTEAFF.

The V and J genes are TRBV19 and TRBJ1-6, with a weak D call TRBD1 (5 bases). This CDR3 is 13 amino acids long. Deletions cut 10 bases from V and 10 bases from J, with 17 bases between. CDR1 and CDR2 from the germline V gene are LNHDA and SQIVND (reference sequence). The CDR3 DNA sequence: TGTGCCACCAGTTTTTTAGGGGAATCACCCCTCCACTTT. Protein: CATSFLGESPLHF.

This chain links TRBV19 with TRBJ2-1; no clear D. The germline CDR1 and CDR2 sequences are LNHDA and SQIVND (reference sequence). Trimming took off 4 bases at V and 5 bases at J, with 9 bases between the two ends. This CDR3 spans 13 amino acids. The CDR3 spells CASSTRRDNEQFF. Written as DNA, the CDR3 is TGTGCCAGTAGTACCCGACGGGACAATGAGCAGTTCTTC.

The chain joins TRBV6-5 to TRBJ2-7; 10 nucleotides agree with TRBD1. The CDR3 is made up of 14 amino acids. After removal of 7 bases from V and 3 bases from J, the junction contained 6 bases not matched to a gene. Per the germline V gene, CDR1 is MNHEY and CDR2 is SVGAGI. The CDR3 loop is CASNSWTGGYEQYF. CDR3 DNA: TGTGCCAGCAACTCCTGGACAGGGGGCTACGAGCAGTACTTC.

The chain recombines TRBV2 with TRBJ2-3; TRBD2 matches 12 bases. This CDR3 is 15 amino acids long. Trimming cost V 6 bases and J 9 bases; bases outside gene matches: 10. CDR1 is SNHLY and CDR2 is FYNNEI in the germline V gene. This CDR3 is CASSGLAGLYQTQYF. The CDR3 DNA reads as TGTGCCAGCAGCGGACTAGCGGGGTTGTATCAAACGCAGTATTTT.

This chain uses TRBV5-4 with TRBJ1-1; a possible D gene is TRBD1 (5 bases). Per germline, CDR1 SGHNT and CDR2 YYREEE (reference sequence). The CDR3 contains 15 residues. Between the trimmed V and J ends, which lost 0 bases and 6 bases, there was a span of 15 bases. CDR3 region: CASSLGRGGTAEAFF. DNA of the CDR3: TGTGCCAGCAGCTTGGGGAGGGGAGGGACGGCTGAAGCTTTCTTT.

This clone has just a few counts. In DNA form, the CDR3 reads TGCAGCGTTGGAAGGGGTGTCGGGGAGACCCAGTACTTC. Translating gives CSVGRGVGETQYF. The chain combines TRBV29-1 with TRBJ2-5, with a tentative D call TRBD1 (5 bases). Germline values: CDR1 SQVTM, CDR2 ANQGSEA. With 4 bases removed from V and 5 bases from J, the gap between germline ends came to 14 bases. CDR3 length: 13 residues.

The chain employs TRBV30 and TRBJ1-6; 9 positions agree with TRBD1. The junction had 6 bases not matched to a gene; V was cut back by 2 bases and J by 1 base. The CDR3 sequence is 17 residues long. Germline CDR1 is GTSNPN and CDR2 is SVGIG (reference sequence). The CDR3 reads CAWSSGTGMSYNSPLHF. CDR3 coding DNA: TGTGCCTGGAGTTCCGGGACAGGGATGTCCTATAATTCACCCCTCCACTTT.

The J gene is TRBJ1-1, the V gene TRBV7-6, with no clear D. CDR3 length: 14 residues. Germline V lookup: CDR1 SGHVS, CDR2 FNYEAQ. Trimming took off 1 base at V and 7 bases at J, with 13 bases between the two ends. The CDR3 spells CASSLGELRDEAFF. Written as DNA, the CDR3 is TGTGCCAGCAGCTTAGGGGAGTTACGGGATGAAGCTTTCTTT.

J is TRBJ2-1 and V is TRBV2, with 8 bases aligning to TRBD2. V lost 8 bases and J lost 1; bases outside the gene matches: 1. The CDR3 is 13 amino acids. Germline V lookup: CDR1 SNHLY, CDR2 FYNNEI. The CDR3 DNA is TGTGCCAGCCCGGGGGGGTCCTACAATGAGCAGTTCTTC. It yields the protein CASPGGSYNEQFF.

The genes are TRBV27 and TRBJ2-7, with 7 bases identical to TRBD1. The CDR3 runs 13 residues. Germline lookup yields CDR1 MNHEY and CDR2 SMNVEV (reference sequence). Trimming removed 4 bases from V and 7 bases from J; junction bases left unmatched: 7. The DNA of the CDR3 is TGTGCCAGCAGTTCCTTCCCAGGGGGTGAGCAGTACTTC. Its translation: CASSSFPGGEQYF.

This chain links TRBV9 with TRBJ2-5; D possibly corresponds to TRBD2 (5 bases). The CDR3 covers 15 residues. CDR1 is SGDLS and CDR2 is YYNGEE in the germline V gene. Trimming shortened V by 2 bases and J by 1 base, and 12 bases separated the two germline ends. The CDR3 here is CASSVSGGFQETQYF. Here the CDR3 DNA reads TGTGCCAGCAGCGTTTCAGGCGGGTTCCAAGAGACCCAGTACTTC.

The J gene is TRBJ2-5, the V gene TRBV6-1; D perhaps matches TRBD1 (6 bases). The end of the DNA is better explained by TRBJ2-7, so the J call may be wrong. CDR1 and CDR2 from the germline V gene are MNHNS and SASEGT. The CDR3 extends over 13 amino acids. The DNA for the CDR3 is TGTGCCAGCAGTACGGGGACAATTGTCGAGCAGTACTTC. Translated, it gives CASSTGTIVEQYF.

This clone was seen only a few times. The chain couples TRBV5-6 to TRBJ1-3; 7 bases match TRBD1. The CDR3 consists of 14 residues. Germline CDR1 SGHDT, CDR2 YYEEEE. V was pared by 4 bases and J by 3 bases, with 4 bases of the junction left unmatched. This chain's CDR3 is CASSRRQGGNTIYF. The CDR3 DNA reads TGTGCCAGCAGCCGGAGACAGGGTGGAAACACCATATATTTT.

This clone was seen a single time. V and J are TRBV5-1 and TRBJ1-6; the D gene is possibly TRBD1 (6 bases). This CDR3 has 14 amino acids. The V gene lost 0 bases and the J gene lost 9 bases, with 10 bases spanning the gap. Germline CDR1 reads SGHRS; CDR2 reads YFSETQ. In DNA form, the CDR3 reads TGCGCCAGCAGCTTGGACAGGGCGAGTTCACCCCTCCACTTT. This sequence encodes CASSLDRASSPLHF.

V is TRBV9 and J is TRBJ2-1; TRBD2 might be the D (7 bases). The germline V gene encodes CDR1 SGDLS and CDR2 YYNGEE. V was clipped by 0 bases and J by 7 bases, with 14 bases between them. The CDR3 loop spans 15 amino acids. The CDR3 sequence is CASSVGGGAENEQFF. CDR3 DNA sequence: TGTGCCAGCAGCGTAGGAGGGGGGGCTGAAAATGAGCAGTTCTTC.

This chain connects TRBV6-1 to TRBJ2-5; D is perhaps TRBD2 (6 bases). The CDR3 is 14 amino acids. The V gene's germline CDR1 is MNHNS and CDR2 SASEGT. The V end was cut by 6 bases, the J end by 2 bases, with 13 bases between. CDR3 amino acids: CASRPPGEQETQYF. DNA for the CDR3: TGTGCCAGCAGGCCCCCGGGGGAACAAGAGACCCAGTACTTC.

The chain recombines TRBV19 with TRBJ1-5, with 10 bases aligning to TRBD1. This CDR3 region has 16 residues. CDR1 and CDR2 from the germline V gene are LNHDA and SQIVND (reference sequence). V shed 5 bases, J shed 4 bases, and the junction held 8 bases outside the gene matches. This chain's CDR3 is CASSARQGATNQPQHF. For the CDR3, the DNA is TGTGCCAGTAGTGCACGACAGGGGGCGACTAATCAGCCCCAGCATTTT.

This rearrangement joins TRBV6-5 to TRBJ1-4, with unresolved D. With 5 bases removed from V and 8 bases from J, the gap between germline ends came to 15 bases. Germline V gives CDR1 MNHEY, CDR2 SVGAGI. The CDR3 sequence is 14 residues long. CDR3 in DNA: TGTGCCAGCAGTCCGGGAGGGTCGGGAGAAAAACTGTTTTTT. Its translation: CASSPGGSGEKLFF.

This clone was counted once. The chain employs TRBV7-2 and TRBJ2-3, with D hard to call. The V gene lost 5 bases and the J gene lost 4 bases, with 16 bases spanning the gap. The CDR3 contains 15 residues. Germline-derived CDR1 and CDR2 are SGHTA and FQGNSA. The CDR3 region is CASSPRLYPPDTQYF. The CDR3 coding sequence is TGTGCCAGCAGCCCCCGACTTTACCCCCCAGATACGCAGTATTTT.

The genes are TRBV6-4 and TRBJ1-5; TRBD1 agrees at 10 bases. Trimming removed 3 bases from V and 6 bases from J; junction bases left unmatched: 2. The CDR3 spans 14 residues. Germline loops: CDR1 MRHNA, CDR2 SNTAGT. The CDR3 is CASSETGGGQPQHF. As DNA, the CDR3 is TGTGCCAGCAGTGAGACAGGGGGCGGTCAGCCCCAGCATTTT.

This clone was seen more than once but under ten times. The chain carries TRBV30 and TRBJ2-7; D gene unclear. The CDR3 loop spans 14 amino acids. Trimming removed 3 bases from V and 0 bases from J, with 12 bases in between. Germline V gene data show CDR1 as GTSNPN and CDR2 as SVGIG (reference sequence). Here the CDR3 DNA reads TGTGCCTGGAGCGCGGTCGTGGGCTCCTACGAGCAGTACTTC. It translates to CAWSAVVGSYEQYF.

This clone is a singleton in its sample. J is TRBJ2-7 and V is TRBV5-6, with 9 bases that match TRBD1. V was clipped by 3 bases and J by 7 bases; unmatched bases: 14. The CDR3 covers 16 residues. CDR1 is SGHDT, CDR2 YYEEEE, per germline. CDR3 nucleotide sequence: TGTGCCAGCAGCTCAAGACCCGGGACAGGGTTTCGGGAGCAGTACTTC. This encodes CASSSRPGTGFREQYF. The variable domain in full, completed from reference TRBV5-6 and TRBJ2-7, reads DAGVTQSPTHLIKTRGQQVTLRCSPKSGHDTVSWYQQALGQGPQFIFQYYEEEERQRGNFPDRFSGHQFPNYSSELNVNALLLGDSALYLCASSSRPGTGFREQYFGPGTRLTVT.

In this sample, this clone turned up a few times. The chain recombines TRBV19 with TRBJ1-6; the match to TRBD1 covers 9 bases. With V trimmed by 5 bases and J by 14 bases, 16 bases remained unmatched. This CDR3 is built from 16 residues. CDR1 LNHDA and CDR2 SQIVND come from the germline V gene (reference sequence). The CDR3 is CASSPYRGLGRLALHF. The CDR3 DNA follows: TGTGCCAGTAGTCCGTACAGGGGGCTGGGGCGGCTCGCCCTCCACTTT.